Following are 30 T cell receptor beta chains from one sample sequenced in a study of T cell responses to AZD1222 COVID-19 vaccine. Sequencing was performed with immunoSEQ multiplex PCR; in TCRdb, only in-frame clones are kept and a portion is missing. The repertoire holds about 150,000 clones, just over 90% seen once, with about 3% in the top ten. Sample: peripheral blood, taken on day 0 of AZD1222 vaccination. The receptor set was obtained from an adult in good health.

CDR3 nucleotides: TGTGCCAGCAGCTTAACAGGGAGGTCTGGAAACACCATATATTTT. This gives the protein CASSLTGRSGNTIYF. The chain carries TRBV7-9 and TRBJ1-3; maybe TRBD1 (6 bases). CDR1 is SEHNR and CDR2 is FQNEAQ in the germline V gene (reference sequence). This CDR3 has 15 amino acids. Trimming pared 2 bases from V and 1 base from J, leaving 9 bases between.

The chain has TRBV11-2 and TRBJ2-7; D is uncertain. Looked up from germline, CDR1 is SGHAT and CDR2 is FQNNGV. The CDR3 is made up of 13 amino acids. Trimming stripped 5 bases from V and 3 bases from J, with 11 bases between. CDR3 in amino acids: CASSIHDGYEQYF. The DNA for the CDR3 is TGTGCCAGCAGCATACACGACGGCTACGAGCAGTACTTC. The full variable domain, completed using reference TRBV11-2 and TRBJ2-7, is EAGVAQSPRYKIIEKRQSVAFWCNPISGHATLYWYQQILGQGPKLLIQFQNNGVVDDSQLPKDRFSAERLKGVDSTLKIQPAKLEDSAVYLCASSIHDGYEQYFGPGTRLTVT.

The chain carries TRBV5-5 and TRBJ1-1; a weak D match, TRBD1 (5 bases). Trimming stripped 4 bases from V and 1 base from J, with 8 bases between. The CDR3 has 13 residues. Per the germline V gene, CDR1 is SGHKS and CDR2 is YYEKEE (reference sequence). The CDR3 sequence is CASSITGNTEAFF. The CDR3 nucleotides read TGTGCCAGCAGCATTACAGGGAACACTGAAGCTTTCTTT.

This clone was found once. This chain connects TRBV7-3 to TRBJ2-5, with 11 bases lining up with TRBD2. In germline, CDR1 is SGHTA, CDR2 FQGTGA. This CDR3 is 16 amino acids long. The junction had 5 bases not matched to a gene; V was cut back by 4 bases and J by 1 base. Written as DNA, the CDR3 is TGTGCCAGCAGCTCTGGACTAGCGGGTGCCCAAGAGACCCAGTACTTC. Its translation: CASSSGLAGAQETQYF.

This rearrangement joins TRBV18 to TRBJ1-1; D gene unclear. V lost 0 bases, J lost 1 base, and 9 bases lay in between. This CDR3 has 15 residues. Germline V lookup: CDR1 KGHSH, CDR2 LQKENI. CDR3 sequence reads: CASSPPQAANTEAFF. In nucleotides, the CDR3 is TGTGCCAGCTCACCACCCCAGGCTGCGAACACTGAAGCTTTCTTT. The full variable domain, its missing parts supplied by reference TRBV18 and TRBJ1-1, is NAGVMQNPRHLVRRRGQEARLRCSPMKGHSHVYWYRQLPEEGLKFMVYLQKENIIDESGMPKERFSAEFPKEGPSILRIQQVVRGDSAAYFCASSPPQAANTEAFFGQGTRLTVV.

This clone was seen more than once but under ten times. The J gene is TRBJ1-5, the V gene TRBV6-2 or TRBV6-3; D call uncertain. Per germline, CDR1 MNHEY and CDR2 SVGEGT. V lost 2 bases and J 7 bases, leaving 12 bases between the germline ends. This CDR3 is built from 14 residues. The CDR3 DNA follows: TGTGCCAGCAGTTACGGAGGGCGCGGGCAGCCCCAGCATTTT. The encoded protein is CASSYGGRGQPQHF.

The chain carries TRBV19 and TRBJ1-3; D is unclear. This CDR3 comprises 17 residues. Trimming shortened V by 1 base and J by 1 base, and 14 bases separated the two germline ends. Germline CDR1 is LNHDA and CDR2 is SQIVND (reference sequence). The CDR3 spells CASSIVEGISSGNTIYF. Here the CDR3 DNA reads TGTGCCAGTAGTATAGTGGAGGGTATAAGTTCTGGAAACACCATATATTTT.

V usage is TRBV14 and J usage is TRBJ1-3; maybe TRBD1 (6 bases). CDR3 length: 16 amino acids. Germline V lookup: CDR1 SGHDN, CDR2 FVKESK. V lost 5 bases to trimming and J lost 0 bases, with 14 bases between them. CDR3 loop: CASSGTGLSSGNTIYF. Here the CDR3 DNA reads TGTGCCAGCAGCGGAACAGGGTTGAGCTCTGGAAACACCATATATTTT.

The rearrangement joins TRBV5-1 to TRBJ1-3, with D perhaps matching TRBD1 (5 bases). The V gene lost 3 bases and the J gene lost 3 bases, with 13 bases spanning the gap. Germline CDR1 reads SGHRS; CDR2 reads YFSETQ. The CDR3 is made up of 15 amino acids. This chain's CDR3 is CASSSDTGYGNTIYF. CDR3 bases: TGCGCCAGCAGCTCAGATACAGGTTATGGAAACACCATATATTTT.

This clone was observed a single time. The chain joins TRBV27 to TRBJ2-7; D remains ambiguous. From germline, CDR1 is MNHEY and CDR2 SMNVEV (reference sequence). Trimming left V 0 bases short and J 1 base short, with 13 bases between. The CDR3 consists of 16 residues. The CDR3: CASSLSNEILSYEQYF. The CDR3 nucleotides are TGTGCCAGCAGTTTATCGAATGAGATCCTGTCCTACGAGCAGTACTTC.

This chain connects TRBV10-3 to TRBJ2-7, with D maybe TRBD1 (6 bases). Germline V gives CDR1 ENHRY, CDR2 SYGVKD. Trimming took 2 bases from V and 3 from J, leaving 17 bases between them. CDR3 size: 16 residues. The CDR3 spells CAISEPPQGTLYEQYF. The CDR3 coding sequence is TGTGCCATCAGTGAGCCCCCCCAGGGGACCCTCTACGAGCAGTACTTC.

The chain joins TRBV6-5 to TRBJ2-2; D not certain. V lost 0 bases and J lost 3, with 11 bases in between. The germline gives CDR1 MNHEY, CDR2 SVGAGI. The CDR3 extends over 16 amino acids. CDR3 DNA: TGTGCCAGCAGTTACTCGACCAGGTCGGACACCGGGGAGCTGTTTTTT. The encoded protein is CASSYSTRSDTGELFF.

The chain links TRBV4-1 to TRBJ1-5, with D maybe TRBD1 (5 bases). The CDR3 is 16 amino acids. V was trimmed by 1 base and J by 7 bases, leaving 17 bases between them. CDR1 is MGHRA and CDR2 is YSYEKL in the germline V gene. CDR3 coding DNA: TGCGCCAGCAGCCAAGGAATAGGGGAGGTTCGGCAGCCCCAGCATTTT. Translated: CASSQGIGEVRQPQHF.

V usage is TRBV5-3 and J usage is TRBJ1-3; D not certain. TRBV5-3 is given ORF status, its function remaining uncertain. Trimming cost V 0 bases and J 0 bases, with 13 bases left between them. The CDR3 runs to 17 residues. As DNA, the CDR3 is TGTGCCAGAAGCTTGGCGGGGAGATGGGGCTCTGGAAACACCATATATTTT. Protein: CARSLAGRWGSGNTIYF.

The rearrangement links TRBV5-4 to TRBJ2-5, with 7 bases matching TRBD1. V lost 4 bases and J lost 0; bases outside the gene matches: 9. CDR1 and CDR2 (germline): SGHNT, YYREEE (reference sequence). This CDR3 comprises 16 residues. The chain's CDR3 is CASSQPGQHYQETQYF. Written as DNA, the CDR3 is TGTGCCAGCAGCCAACCGGGACAGCACTACCAAGAGACCCAGTACTTC.

The rearrangement uses TRBV5-1 and TRBJ2-5; TRBD1 aligns across 7 bases. Germline lookup yields CDR1 SGHRS and CDR2 YFSETQ. The CDR3 is 14 amino acids. V shed 2 bases and J 4 bases; nucleotides not matched to a gene: 5. The CDR3 nucleotides are TGCGCCAGCAGCTTAACCTCAGGGGGAGAGACCCAGTACTTC. It translates to CASSLTSGGETQYF.

The chain links TRBV29-1 to TRBJ2-5, with unresolved D. This CDR3 spans 13 amino acids. Trimming left V 4 bases short and J 3 bases short, with 12 bases between. Germline V gene data show CDR1 as SQVTM and CDR2 as ANQGSEA. In DNA form, the CDR3 reads TGCAGCGTTGGCCGACTCTTAAAAGAGACCCAGTACTTC. Its translation: CSVGRLLKETQYF.

The chain has TRBV19 and TRBJ2-5, with D perhaps matching TRBD2 (6 bases). Germline V gene data show CDR1 as LNHDA and CDR2 as SQIVND (reference sequence). V shed 1 base and J shed 1 base, with 10 bases lying between them. The CDR3 is 15 residues long. CDR3 in DNA: TGTGCCAGTAGTATAGTGGCGGGGAGCCAAGAGACCCAGTACTTC. It yields the protein CASSIVAGSQETQYF.

This chain links TRBV19 with TRBJ1-5; TRBD1 aligns across 8 bases. Germline V lookup: CDR1 LNHDA, CDR2 SQIVND (reference sequence). The CDR3 sequence is 15 residues long. Trimming cost V 6 bases and J 1 base; bases outside gene matches: 5. As DNA, the CDR3 is TGTGCCAGTAGGGAGAACAGGGGGAGCAATCAGCCCCAGCATTTT. It translates to CASRENRGSNQPQHF.

The gene calls are TRBV6-5 and TRBJ1-2; no clear D. Germline values: CDR1 MNHEY, CDR2 SVGAGI. The V end was cut by 0 bases, the J end by 2 bases, with 10 bases between. The CDR3 contains 15 residues. The CDR3 DNA reads as TGTGCCAGCAGTTACTCAAACACCGCCAACTATGGCTACACCTTC. It specifies CASSYSNTANYGYTF.

This chain connects TRBV1 to TRBJ1-2. TRBV1 represents a pseudogene. The CDR3 is made up of 13 amino acids. CDR3 residues: CTSSCISHYGYTF. CDR3 nucleotides: TGCACCAGCAGCTGTATCTCTCACTATGGCTACACCTTC.

The chain is built from TRBV19 and TRBJ1-5; unclear D gene. V was clipped by 7 bases and J by 1 base, with 11 bases between them. The germline CDR1 and CDR2 sequences are LNHDA and SQIVND (reference sequence). The CDR3 has 14 residues. As DNA, the CDR3 is TGTGCCAGTATTGGGGATAAGAGCAATCAGCCCCAGCATTTT. This gives the protein CASIGDKSNQPQHF.

This chain uses TRBV7-8 with TRBJ2-7; possible D gene TRBD2, 7 bases. CDR3 length equals 16 residues. Deletions cut 0 bases from V and 3 bases from J, with 15 bases between. The V gene's germline CDR1 is SGHVS and CDR2 FQNEAQ. DNA for the CDR3: TGTGCCAGCAGCTTAGCGCTGGGGGGGGCCTACTACGAGCAGTACTTC. It specifies CASSLALGGAYYEQYF.

The genes are TRBV18 and TRBJ1-4; D may be TRBD1 (6 bases). The CDR3 is 15 amino acids. The germline V gene encodes CDR1 KGHSH and CDR2 LQKENI. V was cut by 6 bases and J by 0 bases, with 11 bases left in between. The CDR3 nucleotides are TGTGCCAGCTCGCCCGGGACAACAACTAATGAAAAACTGTTTTTT. This translates into CASSPGTTTNEKLFF.

The V and J genes are TRBV5-6 and TRBJ2-7; 10 bases align to TRBD2. Unmatched junction bases numbered 8, after V lost 4 bases and J lost 4 bases. This CDR3 comprises 15 residues. Germline-derived CDR1 and CDR2 are SGHDT and YYEEEE. The CDR3 DNA sequence: TGTGCCAGCAGCCCTCGACGGACTAGCGGTTACGAGCAGTACTTC. Encoded protein: CASSPRRTSGYEQYF.

The chain has TRBV9 and TRBJ2-7; 8 bases fit TRBD1. The length of the CDR3 is 15 residues. The germline CDR1 and CDR2 sequences are SGDLS and YYNGEE. The V segment lost 2 bases and the J segment 4 bases; nucleotides outside the gene matches: 8. As DNA, the CDR3 is TGTGCCAGCAGCGTCGAACAGGGGGGCCCTTACGAGCAGTACTTC. Translating it yields CASSVEQGGPYEQYF.

The chain uses TRBV9 and TRBJ2-2; D unclear. Germline CDR1 and CDR2: SGDLS and YYNGEE. The CDR3 loop spans 17 amino acids. The ends were cut back, 3 bases at V and 1 base at J, with 16 bases in the middle. CDR3 DNA sequence: TGTGCCAGCAGCGGAAGTCCCGGGCAGGTGAACACCGGGGAGCTGTTTTTT. Translating it yields CASSGSPGQVNTGELFF. The full variable domain, with the rest looked up from reference TRBV9 and TRBJ2-2, is DSGVTQTPKHLITATGQRVTLRCSPRSGDLSVYWYQQSLDQGLQFLIQYYNGEERAKGNILERFSAQQFPDLHSELNLSSLELGDSALYFCASSGSPGQVNTGELFFGEGSRLTVL.

For the CDR3, the DNA is TGCAGCGTTGTAAGGGACTACGAGCAGTACTTC. This encodes CSVVRDYEQYF. V is TRBV29-1 and J is TRBJ2-7; D unresolved. This CDR3 is built from 11 residues. Trimming took off 4 bases at V and 3 bases at J, with 7 bases between the two ends. Per the germline V gene, CDR1 is SQVTM and CDR2 is ANQGSEA.

The gene calls are TRBV2 and TRBJ2-7, with a weak D call TRBD1 (6 bases). Germline CDR1 SNHLY, CDR2 FYNNEI. This CDR3 spans 15 amino acids. Trimming took off 2 bases at V and 2 bases at J, with 13 bases between the two ends. CDR3 DNA: TGTGCCAGCAGTGAAAGGGGGACCGCCGCCTACGAGCAGTACTTC. Protein sequence: CASSERGTAAYEQYF. Drawing the rest from reference TRBV2 and TRBJ2-7, the complete variable domain is EPEVTQTPSHQVTQMGQEVILRCVPISNHLYFYWYRQILGQKVEFLVSFYNNEISEKSEIFDDQFSVERPDGSNFTLKIRSTKLEDSAMYFCASSERGTAAYEQYFGPGTRLTVT.

The chain joins TRBV29-1 to TRBJ2-3; TRBD1 is a possible D gene (6 bases). Germline CDR1 and CDR2: SQVTM and ANQGSEA. Trimming stripped 3 bases from V and 2 bases from J, with 9 bases between. This CDR3 spans 13 amino acids. CDR3 DNA: TGCAGCGTTGAGCAGGGGCACACAGATACGCAGTATTTT. Translation gives CSVEQGHTDTQYF.